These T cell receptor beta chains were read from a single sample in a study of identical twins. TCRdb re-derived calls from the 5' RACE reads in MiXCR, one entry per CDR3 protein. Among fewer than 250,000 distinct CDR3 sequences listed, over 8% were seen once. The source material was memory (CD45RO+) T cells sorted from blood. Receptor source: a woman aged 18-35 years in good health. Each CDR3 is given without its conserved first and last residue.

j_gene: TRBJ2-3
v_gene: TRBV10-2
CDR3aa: ASKWGGGQDTQY

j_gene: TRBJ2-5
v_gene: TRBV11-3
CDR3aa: ASSFSGGWGQETQY

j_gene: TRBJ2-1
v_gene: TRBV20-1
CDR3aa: SASLKTSGIF

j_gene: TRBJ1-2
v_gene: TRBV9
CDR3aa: ASSVPGTDYGYT

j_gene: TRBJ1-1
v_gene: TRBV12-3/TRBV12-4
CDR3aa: ASTSFYRAF

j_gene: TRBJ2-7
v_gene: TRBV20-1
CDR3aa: SAKLAGAYEQY

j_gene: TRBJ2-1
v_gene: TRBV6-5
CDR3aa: ASSYNILKEQF

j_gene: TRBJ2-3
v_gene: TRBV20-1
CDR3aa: SARLATDTQY

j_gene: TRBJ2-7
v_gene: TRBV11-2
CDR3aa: ASSSMGLAGVEQY

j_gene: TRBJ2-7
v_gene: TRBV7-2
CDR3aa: ASSLGLATTPREQY

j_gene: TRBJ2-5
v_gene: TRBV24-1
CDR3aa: ATSDSRQEQETQY

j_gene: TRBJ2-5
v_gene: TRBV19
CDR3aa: ASSIQGGEETQY

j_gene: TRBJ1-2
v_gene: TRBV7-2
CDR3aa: ASSKRRQGAGYT

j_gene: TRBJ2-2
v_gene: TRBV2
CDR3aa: ASSRGSGELF

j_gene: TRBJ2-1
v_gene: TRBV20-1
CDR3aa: SVLAHNEQF

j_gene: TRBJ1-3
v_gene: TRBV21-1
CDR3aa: ASSPQDGLSSGNTIY

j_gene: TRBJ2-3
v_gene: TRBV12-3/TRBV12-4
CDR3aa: ASRRTSGRDTQY

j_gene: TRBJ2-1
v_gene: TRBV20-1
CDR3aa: SATTGGEQF

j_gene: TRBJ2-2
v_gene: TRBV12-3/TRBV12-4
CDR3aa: ASSMDRGAGELF

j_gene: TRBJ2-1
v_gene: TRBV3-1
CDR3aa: ASSQDRGTEQF

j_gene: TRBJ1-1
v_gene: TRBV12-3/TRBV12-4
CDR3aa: ASSPRAINTEAF

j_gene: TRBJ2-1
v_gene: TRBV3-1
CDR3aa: ASSQGYNEQF

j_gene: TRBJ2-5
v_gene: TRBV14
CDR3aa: ASSPLPGQGIETQY

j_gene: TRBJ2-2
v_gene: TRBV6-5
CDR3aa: ASSYTYSGTGELF

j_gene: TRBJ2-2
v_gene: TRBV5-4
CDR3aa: ASSPAGGLSGELF

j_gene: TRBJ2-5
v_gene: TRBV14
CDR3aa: ASSQDPAGAVGETQY

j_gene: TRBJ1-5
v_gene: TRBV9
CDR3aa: ASSVSGNQPQH

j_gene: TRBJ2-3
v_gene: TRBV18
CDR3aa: ASSPRTSQDTQY

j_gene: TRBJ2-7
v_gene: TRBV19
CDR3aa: ASSMRQGAGEQY

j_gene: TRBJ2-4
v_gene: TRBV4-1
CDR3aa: ASSQARGASGGNIQY

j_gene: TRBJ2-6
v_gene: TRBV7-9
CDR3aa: ASSLGSGANVLT

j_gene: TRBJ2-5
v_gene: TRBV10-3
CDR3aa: AISESRNQETQY

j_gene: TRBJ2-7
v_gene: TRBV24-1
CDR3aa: ATSDRRDRYEQY

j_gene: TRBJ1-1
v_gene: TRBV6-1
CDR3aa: ASSRQGGLSAF

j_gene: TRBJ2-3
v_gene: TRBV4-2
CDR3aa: ASSQAERGGRADTQY

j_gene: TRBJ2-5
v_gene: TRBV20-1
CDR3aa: SARDSSPYWETQY

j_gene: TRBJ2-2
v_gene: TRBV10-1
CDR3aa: ASSDGGGYDTGELF

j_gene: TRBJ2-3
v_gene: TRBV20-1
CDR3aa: SATGTSGTDTQY

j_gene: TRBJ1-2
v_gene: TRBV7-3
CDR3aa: ASSLLTAENYGYT

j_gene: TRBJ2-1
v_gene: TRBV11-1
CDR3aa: ASSPWGDEQF

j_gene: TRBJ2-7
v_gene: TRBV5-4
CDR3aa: ASSFRTSYEQY

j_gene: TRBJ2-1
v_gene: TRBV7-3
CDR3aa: ASSSGSLDEQF

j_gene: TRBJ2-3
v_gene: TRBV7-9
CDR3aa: ASSSPRGDTQY

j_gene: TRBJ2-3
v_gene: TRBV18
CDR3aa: ASSRAADPVQQY

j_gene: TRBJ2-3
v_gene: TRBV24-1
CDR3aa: ATSDSREGRRNTQY

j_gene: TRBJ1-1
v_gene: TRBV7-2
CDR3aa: ASSLAGTAGTEAF

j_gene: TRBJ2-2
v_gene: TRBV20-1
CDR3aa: SASNINTGELF

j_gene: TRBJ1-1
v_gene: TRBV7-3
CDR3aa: ASSLQGTENTEAF